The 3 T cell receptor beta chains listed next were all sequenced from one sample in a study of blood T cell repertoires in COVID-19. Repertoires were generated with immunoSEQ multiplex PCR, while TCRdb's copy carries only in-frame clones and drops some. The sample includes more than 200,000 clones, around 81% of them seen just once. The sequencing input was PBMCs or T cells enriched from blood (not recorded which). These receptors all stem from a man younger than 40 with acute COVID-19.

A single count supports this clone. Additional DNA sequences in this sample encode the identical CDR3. The CDR3 nucleotides are TGTGCCAGCAGTACGGGACAGAACTATGGCTACACCTTC. It is translated as CASSTGQNYGYTF. The chain joins TRBV2 to TRBJ1-2; 7 nucleotides match TRBD1. The CDR3 runs 13 residues. With V trimmed by 5 bases and J by 2 bases, 2 bases remained unmatched. Per the germline V gene, CDR1 is SNHLY and CDR2 is FYNNEI.

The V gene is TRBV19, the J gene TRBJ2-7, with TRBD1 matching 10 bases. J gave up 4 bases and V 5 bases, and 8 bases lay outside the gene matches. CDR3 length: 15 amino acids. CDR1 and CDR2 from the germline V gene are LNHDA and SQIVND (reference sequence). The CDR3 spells CASSPTGGILYEQYF. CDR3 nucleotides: TGTGCCAGTAGTCCGACAGGGGGCATCTTGTACGAGCAGTACTTC.

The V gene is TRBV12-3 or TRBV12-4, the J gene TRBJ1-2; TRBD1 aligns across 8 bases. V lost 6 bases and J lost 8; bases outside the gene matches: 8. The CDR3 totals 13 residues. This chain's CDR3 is CASRETGGGGYTF. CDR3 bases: TGTGCCAGCAGAGAAACAGGGGGAGGCGGCTACACCTTC.